What follows are 28 T cell receptor beta chains derived from one specimen sequenced in a study of shared clonotypes between healthy human individuals (TCRdb year 2020). CD8 naive samples were CD45RO-negative cells positively selected for CCR7, giving a CD45RA+CCR7+ population that excluded TemRA cells. Receptor libraries were prepared by the immunoSEQ multiplex PCR assay. As stored in TCRdb, this immuneACCESS dataset retains in-frame rearrangements with V and J assigned. A fraction of the clones does not appear; measured against another copy, unresolved V genes explain less than half of the discrepancy, and the remainder lacks a known reason. The sample includes under 600,000 clones, with roughly 98% observed a single time. The ten largest clones capture roughly 0.29% of the sample. Input material: naive CD8+ T cells sorted from blood. The sample's cell subset or site label, in plain terms: CD45RA+CCR7+. The receptors derive from a man aged 25-45 years in good health.

The genes are TRBV14 and TRBJ2-4; no definite D call. V was shortened by 2 bases and J by 10 bases, with 12 bases between the two germline ends. The CDR3 runs 13 residues. Germline assignment: CDR1 SGHDN and CDR2 FVKESK. The CDR3 DNA follows: TGTGCCAGCAGCCAAATAAAATCGCGGATTCAGTACTTC. This encodes CASSQIKSRIQYF.

J is TRBJ2-7 and V is TRBV6-1; 8 bases are shared with TRBD2. The V gene's germline CDR1 is MNHNS and CDR2 SASEGT. CDR3 size: 15 residues. V shed 4 bases, J shed 4 bases, and the junction held 9 bases outside the gene matches. This CDR3 reads CASSGLTSGDYEQYF. As DNA, the CDR3 is TGTGCCAGCAGTGGACTTACTAGCGGCGATTACGAGCAGTACTTC.

The chain links TRBV7-9 to TRBJ2-7; TRBD1 matches at 7 bases. This CDR3 spans 14 amino acids. J gave up 2 bases and V 1 base, and 2 bases lay outside the gene matches. Germline V gene data show CDR1 as SEHNR and CDR2 as FQNEAQ (reference sequence). As DNA, the CDR3 is TGTGCCAGCAGCTTAGACGGACAGGCCTACGAGCAGTACTTC. Translated, it gives CASSLDGQAYEQYF.

This chain connects TRBV5-1 to TRBJ2-1; D is perhaps TRBD2 (6 bases). Germline V gene data show CDR1 as SGHRS and CDR2 as YFSETQ. Deletions cut 2 bases from V and 3 bases from J, with 9 bases between. The CDR3 length is 14 residues. CDR3 sequence (DNA): TGCGCCAGCAGCTTTGGGGACTTCTACAATGAGCAGTTCTTC. This gives the protein CASSFGDFYNEQFF.

The chain couples TRBV19 to TRBJ2-1; TRBD2 is a possible D gene (6 bases). V dropped 6 bases and J dropped 0 bases, with 18 bases sitting between them. Germline CDR1 and CDR2: LNHDA and SQIVND (reference sequence). This CDR3 has 17 residues. The CDR3: CASSDSGPLSSYNEQFF. The CDR3 coding sequence is TGTGCCAGTAGCGATAGCGGTCCTTTGAGCTCCTACAATGAGCAGTTCTTC.

The chain has TRBV28 and TRBJ2-3, with 9 bases fitting TRBD2. CDR1 and CDR2 from the germline V gene are MDHEN and SYDVKM. This CDR3 has 18 amino acids. J was trimmed by 6 bases and V by 3 bases; bases with no gene match: 16. CDR3 DNA sequence: TGTGCCAGCAGTTTGAGGGCCCTGTTAGCGGGAGATACGGATACGCAGTATTTT. Its protein is CASSLRALLAGDTDTQYF. Based on the CDR3 plus reference TRBV28 and TRBJ2-3, the full variable domain is DVKVTQSSRYLVKRTGEKVFLECVQDMDHENMFWYRQDPGLGLRLIYFSYDVKMKEKGDIPEGYSVSREKKERFSLILESASTNQTSMYLCASSLRALLAGDTDTQYFGPGTRLTVL.

This rearrangement joins TRBV7-9 to TRBJ2-7; TRBD2 agrees at 8 bases. V shed 3 bases and J 5 bases; nucleotides not matched to a gene: 9. In germline, CDR1 is SEHNR, CDR2 FQNEAQ (reference sequence). The CDR3 is 15 amino acids. This CDR3 reads CASSLVGLAPHEQYF. The CDR3 nucleotides read TGTGCCAGCAGCTTGGTTGGACTAGCCCCCCACGAGCAGTACTTC.

The chain employs TRBV27 and TRBJ2-5; the D gene is possibly TRBD2 (5 bases). This CDR3 has 14 amino acids. Trimming pared 5 bases from V and 3 bases from J, leaving 13 bases between. Germline V gene data show CDR1 as MNHEY and CDR2 as SMNVEV (reference sequence). The DNA of the CDR3 is TGTGCCAGCAGTCCCCTCGACGGGAAAGAGACCCAGTACTTC. It specifies CASSPLDGKETQYF.

The chain couples TRBV5-1 to TRBJ1-5; TRBD1 aligns across 7 bases. Per germline, CDR1 SGHRS and CDR2 YFSETQ. The CDR3 spans 20 residues. J lost 1 base, V lost 0 bases, and 16 bases had no gene match. CDR3 in DNA: TGCGCCAGCAGCTTGGCCGTTGACAGGGCCCTCATTACCAGCAATCAGCCCCAGCATTTT. This gives the protein CASSLAVDRALITSNQPQHF.

The chain uses TRBV6-6 and TRBJ1-5; D gene ambiguous. Germline CDR1 is MNHNY and CDR2 is SVGAGI (reference sequence). The V end was cut by 6 bases, the J end by 3 bases, with 6 bases between. CDR3 length: 12 residues. The CDR3 reads CASSYDNQPQHF. CDR3 in DNA: TGTGCCAGCAGCTACGACAATCAGCCCCAGCATTTT.

The rearrangement uses TRBV5-6 and TRBJ2-1; 10 bases fit TRBD1. The germline V gene has CDR1 SGHDT and CDR2 YYEEEE. The CDR3 runs 15 residues. J gave up 7 bases and V 4 bases, and 8 bases lay outside the gene matches. In DNA form, the CDR3 reads TGTGCCAGCAGCGGGAACGGGGACAGGGGAAATGAGCAGTTCTTC. It is translated as CASSGNGDRGNEQFF. The full variable domain, its missing parts supplied by reference TRBV5-6 and TRBJ2-1, is DAGVTQSPTHLIKTRGQQVTLRCSPKSGHDTVSWYQQALGQGPQFIFQYYEEEERQRGNFPDRFSGHQFPNYSSELNVNALLLGDSALYLCASSGNGDRGNEQFFGPGTRLTVL.

The V call is TRBV2, the J call TRBJ2-7; D could derive from TRBD1 or TRBD2 (5 bases each). V was clipped by 6 bases and J by 3 bases, with 18 bases between them. Germline V gene lookup returns CDR1 SNHLY and CDR2 FYNNEI. CDR3 length: 15 residues. Here the CDR3 DNA reads TGTGCCAGCAGGGGCGTTGTGGGGACCCTCTACGAGCAGTACTTC. Its protein product is CASRGVVGTLYEQYF.

The chain employs TRBV6-5 and TRBJ2-7; 10 bases agree with TRBD1. This CDR3 comprises 14 residues. The V segment lost 6 bases and the J segment 4 bases; nucleotides outside the gene matches: 6. Germline assignment: CDR1 MNHEY and CDR2 SVGAGI. The CDR3 is CASRARDRGYEQYF. In DNA form, the CDR3 reads TGTGCCAGCAGGGCCCGGGACAGGGGTTACGAGCAGTACTTC.

The chain combines TRBV5-6 with TRBJ1-5; tentative D call: TRBD1 (5 bases). The germline CDR1 and CDR2 sequences are SGHDT and YYEEEE. This CDR3 spans 14 amino acids. The V end lost 4 bases, the J end lost 3 bases, and 11 bases lay between the germline ends. The CDR3 is CASSPGTDNQPQHF. Written as DNA, the CDR3 is TGTGCCAGCAGCCCCGGGACGGACAATCAGCCCCAGCATTTT.

V is TRBV29-1 and J is TRBJ1-1; D remains ambiguous. From germline, CDR1 is SQVTM and CDR2 ANQGSEA. Between the trimmed V and J ends, which lost 3 bases and 6 bases, there was a span of 17 bases. This CDR3 spans 14 amino acids. This CDR3 is CSVDRPTAEAEAFF. CDR3 DNA: TGCAGCGTTGACCGGCCAACAGCCGAGGCTGAAGCTTTCTTT.

The CDR3: CASSLMVSGKETQYF. CDR3 nucleotide sequence: TGTGCCAGCAGCTTAATGGTTAGCGGGAAGGAGACCCAGTACTTC. The chain links TRBV7-6 to TRBJ2-5, with 8 bases identical to TRBD2. The CDR3 extends over 15 amino acids. V was clipped by 2 bases and J by 5 bases; unmatched bases: 7. Germline-derived CDR1 and CDR2 are SGHVS and FNYEAQ.

The gene calls are TRBV29-1 and TRBJ2-5; D is undetermined. V shed 3 bases and J shed 6 bases, with 11 bases lying between them. The germline gives CDR1 SQVTM, CDR2 ANQGSEA. This CDR3 is built from 12 residues. This CDR3 is CSVDLGLKTQYF. The DNA for the CDR3 is TGCAGCGTTGACTTGGGCCTAAAGACCCAGTACTTC.

This clone appeared once. This chain uses TRBV4-1 with TRBJ2-1, with D hard to call. Between the trimmed V and J ends, which lost 1 base and 3 bases, there was a span of 4 bases. The CDR3 runs 13 residues. CDR1 is MGHRA, CDR2 YSYEKL, per germline. CDR3 sequence reads: CASSQVGYNEQFF. CDR3 DNA: TGCGCCAGCAGCCAAGTAGGCTACAATGAGCAGTTCTTC.

The rearrangement links TRBV4-2 to TRBJ2-7; D may be TRBD1 or TRBD2 (5 bases each). The CDR3 spans 14 residues. V was cut by 4 bases and J by 3 bases, with 13 bases left in between. Germline V gene data show CDR1 as LGHNA and CDR2 as YNFKEQ. CDR3 sequence reads: CASSPGRAHYEQYF. The DNA for the CDR3 is TGTGCCAGCAGCCCAGGGCGGGCGCACTACGAGCAGTACTTC.

The chain links TRBV7-9 to TRBJ1-2; 9 positions match TRBD1. The CDR3 spans 13 residues. CDR1 and CDR2 (germline): SEHNR, FQNEAQ (reference sequence). V lost 5 bases, J lost 7 bases, and 5 bases stayed unmatched. Here the CDR3 reads CASSPTGGTGYTF. The CDR3 nucleotides are TGTGCCAGCAGCCCGACAGGGGGGACTGGCTACACCTTC.

The rearrangement joins TRBV13 to TRBJ2-7; D possibly matches TRBD1 or TRBD2 (5 bases each). In germline, CDR1 is PRHDT, CDR2 FYEKMQ (reference sequence). Between the trimmed V and J ends, which lost 3 bases and 3 bases, there was a span of 12 bases. The CDR3 has 14 residues. The CDR3 loop is CASSFQGPSYEQYF. The CDR3 DNA sequence: TGTGCCAGCAGCTTCCAGGGACCCAGCTACGAGCAGTACTTC. Based on the CDR3 plus reference TRBV13 and TRBJ2-7, the full variable domain is AAGVIQSPRHLIKEKRETATLKCYPIPRHDTVYWYQQGPGQDPQFLISFYEKMQSDKGSIPDRFSAQQFSDYHSELNMSSLELGDSALYFCASSFQGPSYEQYFGPGTRLTVT.

This chain connects TRBV10-2 to TRBJ2-1; D is undetermined. Germline V gene data show CDR1 as WSHSY and CDR2 as SAAADI. V dropped 6 bases and J dropped 6 bases, with 9 bases sitting between them. The CDR3 runs 12 residues. The CDR3 bases are TGCGCCAGCAGGCCCGACCCCAATGAGCAGTTCTTC. Translation: CASRPDPNEQFF.

This chain connects TRBV2 to TRBJ1-2; D call uncertain. V was shortened by 8 bases and J by 7 bases, with 5 bases between the two germline ends. This CDR3 region has 9 residues. Germline V gives CDR1 SNHLY, CDR2 FYNNEI. DNA for the CDR3: TGTGCCAGCGGTGCTGGCTACACCTTC. This translates into CASGAGYTF.

The rearrangement links TRBV9 to TRBJ2-7; 7 positions agree with TRBD2. In germline, CDR1 is SGDLS, CDR2 YYNGEE. The CDR3 is made up of 14 amino acids. V gave up 3 bases and J gave up 2 bases; unmatched junction bases: 5. The CDR3 loop reads CASSDREAAYEQYF. CDR3 sequence (DNA): TGTGCCAGCAGCGACCGGGAGGCCGCCTACGAGCAGTACTTC.

This clone appeared once. The genes are TRBV4-1 and TRBJ1-1, with D hard to call. The CDR3 is 15 amino acids. The germline CDR1 and CDR2 sequences are MGHRA and YSYEKL. V was shortened by 4 bases and J by 2 bases, with 14 bases between the two germline ends. Here the CDR3 reads CASSLRTTLNTEAFF. The DNA for the CDR3 is TGCGCCAGCAGCCTAAGGACTACCCTAAACACTGAAGCTTTCTTT.

The sample holds one count of this clone. V usage is TRBV29-1 and J usage is TRBJ2-5, with 8 bases fitting TRBD2. V was clipped by 0 bases and J by 4 bases; unmatched bases: 7. CDR1 and CDR2 (germline): SQVTM, ANQGSEA. This CDR3 contains 15 residues. CDR3 protein: CSVEDGTSGGETQYF. For the CDR3, the DNA is TGCAGCGTTGAAGATGGGACTAGTGGCGGAGAGACCCAGTACTTC. Based on the CDR3 plus reference TRBV29-1 and TRBJ2-5, the full variable domain is SAVISQKPSRDICQRGTSLTIQCQVDSQVTMMFWYRQQPGQSLTLIATANQGSEATYESGFVIDKFPISRPNLTFSTLTVSNMSPEDSSIYLCSVEDGTSGGETQYFGPGTRLLVL.

This clone was seen only once. This chain uses TRBV6-5 with TRBJ2-7; D assignment may be TRBD1 or TRBD2 (5 bases each). From germline, CDR1 is MNHEY and CDR2 SVGAGI. V lost 1 base, J lost 6 bases, and 7 bases lay in between. The CDR3 consists of 12 residues. DNA for the CDR3: TGTGCCAGCAGTTACTTTGGGGGCGAGCAGTACTTC. It specifies CASSYFGGEQYF.

The chain combines TRBV7-9 with TRBJ2-2; 9 bases match TRBD1. With V trimmed by 8 bases and J by 5 bases, 12 bases remained unmatched. This CDR3 contains 16 residues. Looked up from germline, CDR1 is SEHNR and CDR2 is FQNEAQ (reference sequence). CDR3 residues: CASGRVGQGKTGELFF. The CDR3 DNA reads as TGTGCCAGCGGCCGCGTGGGACAGGGAAAAACCGGGGAGCTGTTTTTT.